The rows below give T cell receptor beta chains drawn from one sample of a study of human T cells and chemical hapten exposure. TCRdb called the RACE reads again in MiXCR, with one record for every CDR3 protein. Of hundreds of thousands of distinct CDR3 sequences listed, about 6% are singletons. The sample in question was whole blood, obtained in connection with sensitization to the hapten diphenylcyclopropenone (DPC). The receptors originated from a woman younger than 30 with alopecia areata. Some clones in this sample may be carry-over from other donors' samples. Both conserved end residues are part of each CDR3. The order of the fields is V gene, J gene, D gene, clone size, CDR3 DNA, CDR3 protein. D genes are given only for firm matches. Clone size is shown for a subset of rows, as once, few, many or a class of expanded clone.

>TRBV7-9|TRBJ2-3|TRBD1|few
TGTGCCAGCAGCCCTGGGGACAGGGCCAAGGATACGCAGTATTTT
CASSPGDRAKDTQYF
>TRBV6-1|TRBJ1-5|TRBD1|many
TGTGCCAGCAGTGATGTTTTACGGGACAGGGGTTGGCCCCAGCATTTT
CASSDVLRDRGWPQHF
>TRBV7-9|TRBJ2-5|.|.
TGTGCCAGCAGCTTAAACCCGGAGGAGGCCCAGTACTTC
CASSLNPEEAQYF
>TRBV12-3/TRBV12-4|TRBJ1-1|.|many
TGTGCCAGCAGAAGAACTGCGAACACTGAAGCTTTCTTT
CASRRTANTEAFF
>TRBV29-1|TRBJ2-1|.|many
TGCAGCGGTCTCACTTCCTACAATGAGCAGTTCTTC
CSGLTSYNEQFF
>TRBV4-2|TRBJ2-2|.|few
TGTGCCAGCAGCCGTTCGACAGGATCCACCGGGGAGCTGTTTTTT
CASSRSTGSTGELFF
>TRBV4-3|TRBJ1-6|.|many
TGCGCCAGCAGCCACCGGACGGATCCTAGCTCCTATAATTCACCCCTCCACTTT
CASSHRTDPSSYNSPLHF
>TRBV6-2/TRBV6-3|TRBJ1-5|TRBD1|many
TGTGCCAGCACACCCCCGGACAGGGGCAATCAGCCCCAGCATTTT
CASTPPDRGNQPQHF
>TRBV5-1|TRBJ2-5|.|.
TGCGCCAGCAGCCCGGAGGTAGAGACCCAGTACTTC
CASSPEVETQYF
>TRBV2|TRBJ2-4|.|many
TGTGCCAGCAGTGACCGCCGGGACACCGAAAACATTCAGTACTTC
CASSDRRDTENIQYF
>TRBV2|TRBJ2-7|.|few
TGTGCCAGCAGGGAATACGACATTGGGGACGAGCAGTACTTC
CASREYDIGDEQYF
>TRBV12-3/TRBV12-4|TRBJ1-2|.|many
TGTGCCAGCAGCCAACAATATGGCTACACCTTC
CASSQQYGYTF
>TRBV2|TRBJ1-2|.|few
TGTGCCAGCATTAGGCTCGCGGACTATGGCTACACCTTC
CASIRLADYGYTF
>TRBV12-3/TRBV12-4|TRBJ1-4|TRBD1|few
TGTGCCAGCAGTACGGGGACAGGGGACGGGGAAAAACTGTTTTTT
CASSTGTGDGEKLFF
>TRBV27|TRBJ2-1|.|few
TGTGCCAGCAGTTTATCGTGGCAGCGGCAGGATGAGCAGTTCTTC
CASSLSWQRQDEQFF
>TRBV20-1|TRBJ1-4|TRBD1|.
TGCAGTGCTAGAGTCTGGAGGGGGCAACCTGAAAAACTGTTTTTT
CSARVWRGQPEKLFF
>TRBV20-1|TRBJ2-3|TRBD2|many
TGCAGTGGGGCTAGCGGGGGTGCAGATACGCAGTATTTT
CSGASGGADTQYF
>TRBV6-6|TRBJ2-1|.|.
TGTGCCAGCAGTTACGGTGGCGGACCCGAGCAGTTCTTC
CASSYGGGPEQFF
>TRBV18|TRBJ2-7|TRBD1|many
TGTGCCAGCTCACTAAGGACAGGGGATTCCTACGAGCAGTACTTC
CASSLRTGDSYEQYF
>TRBV9|TRBJ1-4|.|many
TGTGCCAGCAGCGTAGATGGGGAGGCCTATGAAAAACTGTTTTTT
CASSVDGEAYEKLFF
>TRBV6-2/TRBV6-3|TRBJ1-5|.|many
TGTGCCAGCAGGGTCGGACAGCCCAATCAGCCCCAGCATTTT
CASRVGQPNQPQHF
>TRBV6-1|TRBJ1-5|TRBD1|.
TGTGCCAGCAGTGCCCCAGGGGGTTATAGCAATCAGCCCCAGCATTTT
CASSAPGGYSNQPQHF
>TRBV5-4|TRBJ2-3|TRBD2|.
TGTGCCAGCAGCCATGGACTAGCTGGGGTCACAGATACGCAGTATTTT
CASSHGLAGVTDTQYF
>TRBV11-2|TRBJ2-5|.|many
TGTGCCAGCAGCTTAGGGGGCCCCAGGGCCCAGTACTTC
CASSLGGPRAQYF
>TRBV6-5|TRBJ1-2|.|.
TGTGCCAGCACCCTAAACAGCGGCTATGGCTACACCTTC
CASTLNSGYGYTF
>TRBV14|TRBJ2-6|.|few
TGTGCCAGCAGCCCGGACTTCTCTGGGGCCAACGTCCTGACTTTC
CASSPDFSGANVLTF
>TRBV7-2|TRBJ1-1|TRBD1|.
TGTGCCAGCAGCTTAGTCAGGGGGCTGGGGAACACTGAAGCTTTCTTT
CASSLVRGLGNTEAFF
>TRBV5-5|TRBJ2-7|.|.
TGTGCCAGCACCTCAGGTACAGGTCTGGACTACGAGCAGTACTTC
CASTSGTGLDYEQYF
>TRBV7-2|TRBJ2-1|TRBD2|many
TGTGCCAGCAGCCCCAACCCTACTAGCGGGGGTTACAATGAGCAGTTCTTC
CASSPNPTSGGYNEQFF
>TRBV29-1|TRBJ2-4|TRBD1|many
TGCAGCGTTTTCGGGGAAGACAGGGGAACCAAAAACATTCAGTACTTC
CSVFGEDRGTKNIQYF
>TRBV28|TRBJ1-5|.|few
TGTGCCAGCAGTTTGGGCCGGCCCCAGCATTTT
CASSLGRPQHF
>TRBV9|TRBJ1-1|.|many
TGTGCCAGCAGCGTACGTGTCGACACTGAAGCTTTCTTT
CASSVRVDTEAFF
>TRBV6-1|TRBJ1-5|.|.
TGTGCCAGCAGCTCCCTGGGACGGATTAGCAATCAGCCCCAGCATTTT
CASSSLGRISNQPQHF
>TRBV18|TRBJ1-2|.|few
TGTGCCAGCTCTCCAACTGAGGGTAACTATGGCTACACCTTC
CASSPTEGNYGYTF
>TRBV10-3|TRBJ2-3|.|few
TGTGCCATCAGTGAAGTGAGTAGCACAGATACGCAGTATTTT
CAISEVSSTDTQYF
>TRBV5-4|TRBJ1-1|.|many
TGTGCCAGCAGCCGAGGGACGGTAAGAGACACTGAAGCTTTCTTT
CASSRGTVRDTEAFF
>TRBV9|TRBJ2-6|.|few
TGTGCCAGCAGCGCAACGGATTACTCTGGGGCCAACGTCCTGACTTTC
CASSATDYSGANVLTF
>TRBV20-1|TRBJ2-1|TRBD2|few
TGCAGTGCTAGTCTCGCGGGGGGACCCAATGAGCAGTTCTTC
CSASLAGGPNEQFF
>TRBV12-3/TRBV12-4|TRBJ2-2|TRBD1|few
TGTGCCAGCAGTTACTCCGGGACAGGATTCACCGGGGAGCTGTTTTTT
CASSYSGTGFTGELFF
>TRBV7-6|TRBJ1-1|.|.
TGTGCCAGCAGCTTACTACCGGGACGGTCAAACACTGAAGCTTTCTTT
CASSLLPGRSNTEAFF
>TRBV7-2|TRBJ2-3|.|many
TGTGCCAGCAGCTTTAACAGGGCCGATACGCTGTATTTT
CASSFNRADTLYF
>TRBV18|TRBJ2-7|TRBD2|few
TGTGCCAGCAGACTAGCCATCTACGAGGAGCAGTACTTC
CASRLAIYEEQYF
>TRBV12-3/TRBV12-4|TRBJ1-2|.|few
TGTGCCAGCAGCCTTTTTGGGGCCAGGCCTTATGGCTACACCTTC
CASSLFGARPYGYTF
>TRBV7-2|TRBJ2-1|.|.
TGTGCCAGCAGCCCCGGGATAACAGCCGTTTACAATGAGCAGTTCTTC
CASSPGITAVYNEQFF
>TRBV20-1|TRBJ2-7|TRBD1|.
TGCAGTGCTAGAGATCTGGGCGGGACAGGGGGCTACGAGCAGTACTTC
CSARDLGGTGGYEQYF
>TRBV6-2/TRBV6-3|TRBJ1-1|.|.
TGTGCCAGCAGTTACAGCTACAAGTTACTGAACACTGAAGCTTTCTTT
CASSYSYKLLNTEAFF
>TRBV20-1|TRBJ2-1|TRBD2|many
TGCAGTGCTAGAGCAGGGACTAGCCACAATGAGCAGTTCTTC
CSARAGTSHNEQFF
>TRBV6-6|TRBJ2-2|TRBD1|few
TGTGCCAGCAGTTCCCCACCAACAGGGGGTTGGGACGGGGAGCTGTTTTTT
CASSSPPTGGWDGELFF
>TRBV6-5|TRBJ2-3|.|.
TGTGCCAGCAGAAACTTGGGGGCTGCAGATACGCAGTATTTT
CASRNLGAADTQYF
>TRBV5-1|TRBJ2-3|.|many
TGCGCCAGCAGCTTGTCTCTAGCTGGAGATACGCAGTATTTT
CASSLSLAGDTQYF
>TRBV12-3/TRBV12-4|TRBJ1-5|.|many
TGTGCCAGCAGCAGGGACACGAATCAGCCCCAGCATTTT
CASSRDTNQPQHF
>TRBV7-2|TRBJ1-1|.|many
TGTGCCAGCAGCTTTAACAGGAACACTGAAGCTTTCTTT
CASSFNRNTEAFF
>TRBV7-2|TRBJ2-4|.|.
TGTGCCAGCAGCTTCCCGGGTTTAGGATCTCGGAAAAACATTCAGTACTTC
CASSFPGLGSRKNIQYF
>TRBV10-3|TRBJ2-7|TRBD1|many
TGTGCCATCAGTCCGGACAGGGGTGGGTACGAGCAGTACTTC
CAISPDRGGYEQYF
>TRBV15|TRBJ2-2|.|few
TGTGCCACCAGCAGACAAAACACCGGGGAGCTGTTTTTT
CATSRQNTGELFF
>TRBV6-2/TRBV6-3|TRBJ1-1|.|many
TGTGCCAGCAGTTACGGCGACCGACGAGCGATGAACACTGAAGCTTTCTTT
CASSYGDRRAMNTEAFF
>TRBV3-1|TRBJ1-2|.|few
TGTGCCAGCAGCCAAGCACAGACTAACTATGGCTACACCTTC
CASSQAQTNYGYTF